These 6 T cell receptor beta chains share one sample of origin, sequenced in a study of Tregs in tolerant kidney transplant recipients. This table comes from immunoSEQ multiplex PCR, and its TCRdb copy is limited to in-frame clones, with some not included. The sample yields roughly 250,000 clones, roughly 84% seen once. The source material was CD4+ T cells from blood. The receptor set was obtained from a human donor in good health.

The chain uses TRBV7-2 and TRBJ2-1; 7 bases fit TRBD1. V shed 5 bases, J shed 6 bases, and the junction held 4 bases outside the gene matches. This CDR3 is built from 13 residues. Germline V gives CDR1 SGHTA, CDR2 FQGNSA. CDR3 sequence: CASSSDRANEQFF. The CDR3, as DNA: TGTGCCAGCAGCAGTGACAGGGCCAATGAGCAGTTCTTC.

The rearrangement joins TRBV5-1 to TRBJ1-5; D call uncertain. V gave up 4 bases and J gave up 8 bases, with 16 bases separating them. This CDR3 is built from 14 residues. CDR1 is SGHRS, CDR2 YFSETQ, per germline. In DNA form, the CDR3 reads TGCGCCAGCAGCCCTGGGGTCCGACCGGAGCCCCAGCATTTT. Encoded protein: CASSPGVRPEPQHF.

This chain connects TRBV5-1 to TRBJ1-2; D is possibly TRBD1 (5 bases). This CDR3 spans 15 amino acids. V lost 4 bases and J lost 3, with 16 bases in between. Germline loops: CDR1 SGHRS, CDR2 YFSETQ. This chain's CDR3 is CASSPDSRGDYGYTF. The DNA for the CDR3 is TGCGCCAGCAGCCCCGATTCGAGGGGCGACTATGGCTACACCTTC.

The gene calls are TRBV18 and TRBJ2-2; 7 bases match TRBD1. V trimming: 3 bases; J trimming: 7 bases; junction bases outside the gene matches: 2. CDR1 and CDR2 from the germline V gene are KGHSH and LQKENI. The CDR3 has 13 residues. The CDR3 sequence: CASSPGQNGELFF. The CDR3 DNA reads as TGTGCCAGCTCACCGGGACAGAACGGGGAGCTGTTTTTT.

The rearrangement joins TRBV18 to TRBJ2-5; D is unresolved. V was cut by 3 bases and J by 2 bases, with 7 bases left in between. The germline CDR1 and CDR2 sequences are KGHSH and LQKENI. The CDR3 is 13 residues long. CDR3 amino acids: CASSPTNQETQYF. CDR3 in DNA: TGTGCCAGCTCACCCACTAATCAAGAGACCCAGTACTTC. Full variable domain (outside the CDR3, taken from reference TRBV18 and TRBJ2-5): NAGVMQNPRHLVRRRGQEARLRCSPMKGHSHVYWYRQLPEEGLKFMVYLQKENIIDESGMPKERFSAEFPKEGPSILRIQQVVRGDSAAYFCASSPTNQETQYFGPGTRLLVL.

CDR3 DNA: TGTGCCAGCAGCTTCTCCGCCCCCCCCGGCTACACCTTC. Encoded protein: CASSFSAPPGYTF. The rearrangement joins TRBV5-5 to TRBJ1-2; D unresolved. Germline V gene sequence: CDR1 SGHKS, CDR2 YYEKEE (reference sequence). V shed 2 bases and J shed 8 bases, with 13 bases lying between them. The CDR3 extends over 13 amino acids.